One and the same sample provided the 27 T cell receptor beta chains below, sequenced in a study of PD-L1 blockade in urothelial cancer. Sequencing was performed with immunoSEQ multiplex PCR; in TCRdb, only in-frame clones are kept and a portion is missing. The repertoire holds roughly 130,000 clones, with 70% to 85% as singletons. The time point: pretreatment peripheral blood. The material was PBMCs, obtained around atezolizumab (anti-PD-L1) treatment. Receptor source: a man aged 50 to 59 with urothelial cancer.

The chain uses TRBV7-3 and TRBJ2-1; possibly TRBD2 for D (5 bases). V lost 3 bases to trimming and J lost 7 bases, with 10 bases between them. Germline-derived CDR1 and CDR2 are SGHTA and FQGTGA. The CDR3 is made up of 13 amino acids. DNA for the CDR3: TGTGCCAGCAGCTTCGATCGGGGAAATGAGCAGTTCTTC. Its protein product is CASSFDRGNEQFF.

The chain is built from TRBV10-3 and TRBJ2-3; 8 bases are shared with TRBD2. CDR1 ENHRY and CDR2 SYGVKD come from the germline V gene. The CDR3 extends over 18 amino acids. The ends lost 4 bases at V and 3 bases at J; junction bases unmatched: 15. The CDR3 reads CAISGGTGGPFGTDTQYF. CDR3 DNA sequence: TGTGCCATCAGTGGTGGTACGGGAGGGCCTTTCGGAACAGATACGCAGTATTTT.

The CDR3 loop reads CAWRPPLSGGEVRQYF. DNA of the CDR3: TGTGCCTGGAGGCCTCCCTTGAGTGGGGGCGAAGTTCGGCAGTACTTC. The V gene is TRBV30, the J gene TRBJ2-7; D is perhaps TRBD1 (6 bases). V lost 3 bases and J 9 bases, leaving 27 bases between the germline ends. Germline V gene data show CDR1 as GTSNPN and CDR2 as SVGIG (reference sequence). This CDR3 comprises 16 residues.

The chain has TRBV14 and TRBJ2-5; D unclear. The V end was cut by 1 base, the J end by 5 bases, with 8 bases between. Germline CDR1 and CDR2: SGHDN and FVKESK. The CDR3 consists of 13 residues. CDR3 loop: CASSQALEETQYF. The CDR3, as DNA: TGTGCCAGCAGCCAAGCTCTAGAGGAGACCCAGTACTTC.

The V and J genes are TRBV5-4 and TRBJ2-7; 7 bases map to TRBD2. From germline, CDR1 is SGHNT and CDR2 YYREEE (reference sequence). There are 12 residues in the CDR3. Losses at the gene ends were 4 bases for V and 12 bases for J; bases not matched to a gene: 10. The CDR3 bases are TGTGCCAGCAGCGAAGGACTAGGCCATCCGTACTTC. Translation: CASSEGLGHPYF.

The rearrangement links TRBV19 to TRBJ1-5; no clear D gene. With 5 bases removed from V and 1 base from J, the gap between germline ends came to 21 bases. Looked up from germline, CDR1 is LNHDA and CDR2 is SQIVND (reference sequence). This CDR3 is built from 18 residues. The CDR3 nucleotides read TGTGCCAGTAGTCCGATCCACCCCGACCCAGGAAGCAATCAGCCCCAGCATTTT. Its translation is CASSPIHPDPGSNQPQHF.

The chain couples TRBV6-4 to TRBJ1-1; 7 nucleotides match TRBD1. Germline loops: CDR1 MRHNA, CDR2 SNTAGT. The CDR3 runs to 13 residues. V trimming: 4 bases; J trimming: 4 bases; junction bases outside the gene matches: 3. The CDR3 loop is CASSAKGATEAFF. The CDR3 bases are TGTGCCAGCAGTGCGAAGGGGGCCACTGAAGCTTTCTTT.

Only one count was recorded for this clone. The chain is built from TRBV21-1 and TRBJ2-7; the table calls TRBD2, which could not be checked here. TRBV21-1 corresponds to a pseudogene. The CDR3 loop spans 12 amino acids. CDR3 protein: CASSKSGGEQYF. The CDR3 DNA reads TGTGCCAGCAGCAAGTCCGGCGGCGAGCAGTACTTC.

The J gene is TRBJ2-7, the V gene TRBV5-4, with 7 bases aligning to TRBD2. This CDR3 region has 13 residues. V was pared by 4 bases and J by 2 bases, with 3 bases of the junction left unmatched. Germline values: CDR1 SGHNT, CDR2 YYREEE (reference sequence). The DNA of the CDR3 is TGTGCCAGCAGCGGCGGACTAGCCTACGAGCAGTACTTC. Encoded protein: CASSGGLAYEQYF.

This clone appeared a single time. The chain employs TRBV11-3 and TRBJ2-7; 13 nucleotides line up with TRBD2. Trimming at V came to 4 bases and at J to 3 bases, leaving 3 bases not matched to a gene. The germline V gene encodes CDR1 SGHNT and CDR2 YENEEA. The CDR3 is 15 residues long. The CDR3 DNA reads TGTGCCAGCAGCTCCGGGACTAGCGGGGTCTACGAGCAGTACTTC. Translation: CASSSGTSGVYEQYF.

J is TRBJ1-1 and V is TRBV18; TRBD1 aligns across 10 bases. In germline, CDR1 is KGHSH, CDR2 LQKENI. This CDR3 comprises 13 residues. With 2 bases clipped from V and 7 bases from J, the junction kept 1 base outside the gene matches. The CDR3 DNA sequence: TGTGCCAGCTCACCAAGGGACAGGGGTGAAGCTTTCTTT. Its translation is CASSPRDRGEAFF.

In its sample, this clone was seen once. The chain has TRBV2 and TRBJ1-1; D is perhaps TRBD1 (6 bases). The CDR3 spans 14 residues. V lost 6 bases to trimming and J lost 8 bases, with 19 bases between them. Germline V gene data show CDR1 as SNHLY and CDR2 as FYNNEI. The CDR3 spells CASSKTADRVEAFF. CDR3 nucleotide sequence: TGTGCCAGCAGCAAAACAGCGGACAGAGTAGAAGCTTTCTTT.

This chain links TRBV11-2 with TRBJ2-1, with 10 bases fitting TRBD2. V gave up 1 base and J gave up 6 bases; unmatched junction bases: 9. Looked up from germline, CDR1 is SGHAT and CDR2 is FQNNGV. CDR3 size: 17 residues. The CDR3 DNA reads as TGTGCCAGCAGCTTAGGTCACCGCAGCGGGAGGGCCAATGAGCAGTTCTTC. Protein product: CASSLGHRSGRANEQFF.

This clone showed up just a few times. The rearrangement joins TRBV19 to TRBJ1-5; 7 bases are shared with TRBD1. The CDR3 has 14 amino acids. Looked up from germline, CDR1 is LNHDA and CDR2 is SQIVND (reference sequence). The trim removed 7 bases at V and 2 bases at J, leaving 5 bases unmatched. The CDR3 DNA is TGTGCCAGTACCGTCGACAGGGGCAATCAGCCCCAGCATTTT. Protein sequence: CASTVDRGNQPQHF.

The V call is TRBV6-5, the J call TRBJ2-7; 8 positions match TRBD1. Trimming cost V 7 bases and J 3 bases; bases outside gene matches: 2. The germline gives CDR1 MNHEY, CDR2 SVGAGI. This CDR3 contains 12 residues. The CDR3 DNA reads TGTGCCAGCACCGGGACAGGCTACGAGCAGTACTTC. Translated: CASTGTGYEQYF.

V is TRBV11-2 and J is TRBJ1-1; D gene unclear. The CDR3 has 13 amino acids. Germline CDR1 reads SGHAT; CDR2 reads FQNNGV. Trimming pared 0 bases from V and 7 bases from J, leaving 9 bases between. CDR3 sequence (DNA): TGTGCCAGCAGCTTAGATTCGGCAGGTGAAGCTTTCTTT. Its translation is CASSLDSAGEAFF.

The chain employs TRBV28 and TRBJ2-7; 8 bases are a match to TRBD1. Germline V gene sequence: CDR1 MDHEN, CDR2 SYDVKM. The CDR3 contains 14 residues. The V segment lost 2 bases and the J segment 3 bases; nucleotides outside the gene matches: 3. CDR3: CASSLMDRVYEQYF. DNA of the CDR3: TGTGCCAGCAGTTTAATGGACAGGGTCTACGAGCAGTACTTC.

This chain uses TRBV28 with TRBJ2-2, with D tentatively TRBD2 (6 bases). Trimming pared 7 bases from V and 1 base from J, leaving 10 bases between. The CDR3 loop spans 14 amino acids. Per germline, CDR1 MDHEN and CDR2 SYDVKM. For the CDR3, the DNA is TGTGCCAGCACAGCGGGCATGAACACCGGGGAGCTGTTTTTT. Protein: CASTAGMNTGELFF.

This chain uses TRBV5-4 with TRBJ2-2; a possible D gene is TRBD2 (5 bases). The CDR3 loop spans 18 amino acids. Germline assignment: CDR1 SGHNT and CDR2 YYREEE (reference sequence). Trimming took 2 bases from V and 4 from J, leaving 21 bases between them. The CDR3 here is CASSFAAGGVRGTGELFF. CDR3 sequence (DNA): TGTGCCAGCAGCTTTGCCGCAGGTGGCGTACGGGGCACCGGGGAGCTGTTTTTT.

This chain connects TRBV28 to TRBJ2-6, with D unresolved. The CDR3 has 13 residues. V gave up 11 bases and J gave up 1 base, with 9 bases separating them. Germline V gives CDR1 MDHEN, CDR2 SYDVKM. The CDR3 bases are TGTGCCGGCCAGAAATCTGGGGCCAACGTCCTGACTTTC. Encoded protein: CAGQKSGANVLTF. Drawing the rest from reference TRBV28 and TRBJ2-6, the complete variable domain is DVKVTQSSRYLVKRTGEKVFLECVQDMDHENMFWYRQDPGLGLRLIYFSYDVKMKEKGDIPEGYSVSREKKERFSLILESASTNQTSMYLCAGQKSGANVLTFGAGSRLTVL.

The V call is TRBV7-2, the J call TRBJ1-2; no firm D call. Between the trimmed V and J ends, which lost 5 bases and 8 bases, there was a span of 12 bases. The CDR3 has 12 residues. CDR1 is SGHTA, CDR2 FQGNSA, per germline. CDR3 in amino acids: CASSPYARGYTF. The CDR3 DNA reads as TGTGCCAGCAGCCCTTATGCCCGGGGCTACACCTTC.

V gene TRBV30 combines with J gene TRBJ1-3, with no clear D. This CDR3 contains 15 residues. The V end was cut by 3 bases, the J end by 0 bases, with 12 bases between. Germline values: CDR1 GTSNPN, CDR2 SVGIG (reference sequence). CDR3 sequence: CAWRFSLNSGNTIYF. The DNA for the CDR3 is TGTGCCTGGAGGTTCAGTCTCAACTCTGGAAACACCATATATTTT.

A single count supports this clone. The chain couples TRBV11-3 to TRBJ1-6; the match to TRBD1 covers 7 bases. The germline V gene has CDR1 SGHNT and CDR2 YENEEA. With V trimmed by 3 bases and J by 7 bases, 3 bases remained unmatched. The length of the CDR3 is 14 residues. The CDR3 DNA reads TGTGCCAGCAGCTTGGCAGGGGGGAATTCACCCCTCCACTTT. Protein: CASSLAGGNSPLHF.

V is TRBV5-1 and J is TRBJ2-5; 8 bases are shared with TRBD1. The length of the CDR3 is 15 residues. Trimming removed 4 bases from V and 4 bases from J; junction bases left unmatched: 9. Germline values: CDR1 SGHRS, CDR2 YFSETQ. CDR3 amino acids: CASSLSTGGRETQYF. DNA of the CDR3: TGCGCCAGCAGCCTCAGTACAGGGGGAAGAGAGACCCAGTACTTC. The full variable domain, completed using reference TRBV5-1 and TRBJ2-5, is KAGVTQTPRYLIKTRGQQVTLSCSPISGHRSVSWYQQTPGQGLQFLFEYFSETQRNKGNFPGRFSGRQFSNSRSEMNVSTLELGDSALYLCASSLSTGGRETQYFGPGTRLLVL.

The chain has TRBV7-2 and TRBJ1-2; a weak D match, TRBD1 (5 bases). The CDR3 is made up of 15 amino acids. V was trimmed by 4 bases and J by 2 bases, leaving 14 bases between them. Germline values: CDR1 SGHTA, CDR2 FQGNSA. The CDR3 loop is CASSYSARGNYGYTF. The CDR3 nucleotides are TGTGCCAGCAGCTACTCAGCGCGGGGCAACTATGGCTACACCTTC.

This rearrangement joins TRBV18 to TRBJ2-1; 11 bases map to TRBD2. There are 17 residues in the CDR3. The V and J ends lost 3 bases and 5 bases, in that order; junction bases with no gene match: 9. Per the germline V gene, CDR1 is KGHSH and CDR2 is LQKENI. This chain's CDR3 is CASSPREGTSGNNEQFF. The CDR3 DNA reads TGTGCCAGCTCACCTAGAGAAGGGACTAGCGGTAACAATGAGCAGTTCTTC.

V is TRBV6-1 and J is TRBJ1-5; perhaps TRBD1 as D (5 bases). Trimming took off 3 bases at V and 4 bases at J, with 16 bases between the two ends. The germline V gene has CDR1 MNHNS and CDR2 SASEGT. The CDR3 loop spans 16 amino acids. For the CDR3, the DNA is TGTGCCAGCAGTGACAGCGGGGGATTTGGAAATCAGCCCCAGCATTTT. This codes for CASSDSGGFGNQPQHF.